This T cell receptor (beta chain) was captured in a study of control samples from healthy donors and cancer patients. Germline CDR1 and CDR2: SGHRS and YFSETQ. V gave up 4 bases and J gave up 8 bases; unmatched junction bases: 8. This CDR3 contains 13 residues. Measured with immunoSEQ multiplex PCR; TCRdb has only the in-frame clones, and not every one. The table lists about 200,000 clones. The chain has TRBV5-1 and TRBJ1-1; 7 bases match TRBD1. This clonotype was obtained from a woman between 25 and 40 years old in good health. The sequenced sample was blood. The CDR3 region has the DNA TGCGCCAGCAGCCTAGGGGGCGCGTCCGAAGCTTTCTTT. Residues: CASSLGGASEAFF.